The 32 T cell receptor beta chains listed next were all sequenced from one sample in a study of T cells after yellow fever vaccination (dated by TCRdb to between 2018 and 2020). Library method: 5' RACE. Sequencing was carried out with an Illumina NovaSeq 6000. TCRdb's own reprocessing of the public reads used fastp at Q25 and MiXCR and kept productive beta chains. Every CDR3 protein is listed once, alongside the most common genes and DNA of its rows. The sample table contains around 340,000 distinct CDR3 sequences; only one count was recorded for roughly an eighth of them. The ten most abundant clones make up 3.2% of the sample. According to the study, the label for this sample's treatment or condition signals: live attenuated yellow fever vaccine strain. The sample in question was CD4+ T cells sorted from PBMCs, obtained 15 days after the yellow fever booster vaccination. These receptor sequences come from a man aged 18-30 years who received the YFV17D yellow fever vaccine.

V usage is TRBV9 and J usage is TRBJ2-7, with unresolved D. Germline lookup yields CDR1 SGDLS and CDR2 YYNGEE. CDR3 size: 10 residues. Between the trimmed V and J ends, which lost 2 bases and 5 bases, there was a span of 2 bases. Written as DNA, the CDR3 is TGTGCCAGCAGCGTCCACGAGCAGTACGTC. Its translation: CASSVHEQYV.

The chain has TRBV6-2 or TRBV6-3 and TRBJ2-7; D is ambiguous. Trimming removed 4 bases at V and 2 bases at J, with 12 bases between. Germline CDR1 and CDR2: MNHEY and SVGEGT. The CDR3 has 14 residues. The CDR3 loop reads CASSSRTDAYEQYV. CDR3 DNA: TGTGCCAGCAGTTCTAGAACTGATGCCTACGAGCAGTACGTC.

This rearrangement joins TRBV27 to TRBJ1-2, with D possibly being TRBD1 (5 bases). This CDR3 comprises 15 residues. V was clipped by 8 bases and J by 4 bases, with 20 bases between them. Germline-derived CDR1 and CDR2 are MNHEY and SMNVEV (reference sequence). CDR3 residues: CASGPRGGEIYGYTF. CDR3 DNA sequence: TGTGCCAGCGGCCCCCGGGGGGGGGAGATCTATGGCTACACCTTC.

The chain employs TRBV5-6 and TRBJ1-6, with D perhaps matching TRBD1 (6 bases). Germline CDR1 and CDR2: SGHDT and YYEEEE. V dropped 4 bases and J dropped 7 bases, with 15 bases sitting between them. This CDR3 is built from 15 residues. The CDR3 sequence: CASSRRQAYNSPLHF. In nucleotides, the CDR3 is TGTGCCAGCAGCCGGAGACAGGCGTACAATTCACCCCTCCACTTT.

V is TRBV4-1 and J is TRBJ2-3, with 9 bases that match TRBD1. Germline CDR1 and CDR2: MGHRA and YSYEKL. This CDR3 comprises 16 residues. Unmatched junction bases numbered 7, after V lost 1 base and J lost 5 bases. This CDR3 is CASSQGRDRVGDTQYF. The CDR3 bases are TGCGCCAGCAGCCAAGGGCGGGACAGGGTAGGAGATACGCAGTATTTT.

This rearrangement joins TRBV12-3 or TRBV12-4 to TRBJ1-5, with 10 bases that match TRBD1. The J segment lost 2 bases and the V segment lost 3 bases, leaving 1 base of the junction unmatched. The CDR3 spans 15 residues. The CDR3 coding sequence is TGTGCCAGCAGTTTCGGGACAGGGGGCAATCAGCCCCAGCATTTT. This gives the protein CASSFGTGGNQPQHF.

The J gene is TRBJ2-3, the V gene TRBV4-2; D may be TRBD1 or TRBD2 (5 bases each). This CDR3 spans 16 amino acids. The V gene lost 0 bases and the J gene lost 2 bases, with 12 bases spanning the gap. CDR1 and CDR2 (germline): LGHNA, YNFKEQ. The CDR3 bases are TGTGCCAGCAGCCAAGATCAGGTGGGGACCACAGATACGCAGTATTTT. It is translated as CASSQDQVGTTDTQYF.

This clonotype came up a few times. V is TRBV6-2 or TRBV6-3 and J is TRBJ1-1; D unresolved. Trimming removed 2 bases at V and 8 bases at J, with 12 bases between. Germline values: CDR1 MNHEY, CDR2 SVGEGT. The CDR3 sequence is 13 residues long. This CDR3 reads CASSYTTGLEAFF. The CDR3 DNA reads TGTGCCAGCAGTTACACGACCGGGCTCGAAGCTTTCTTT.

This clonotype has more than one count but fewer than ten. CDR3 sequence reads: CAWSVVELRKGYTF. The CDR3 DNA reads as TGTGCCTGGAGTGTAGTAGAGTTACGTAAAGGCTACACCTTC. The V and J genes are TRBV30 and TRBJ1-2; the D is unclear. CDR3 length equals 14 residues. V was trimmed by 0 bases and J by 8 bases, leaving 16 bases between them. Germline V CDR1 and CDR2: GTSNPN, SVGIG (reference sequence).

DNA for the CDR3: TGTGCCAGCAGCCGGACAGGGTTCGAAGCTTTCTTT. This sequence encodes CASSRTGFEAFF. The J gene is TRBJ1-1, the V gene TRBV7-9; 8 nucleotides line up with TRBD1. V lost 5 bases to trimming and J lost 8 bases; unmatched junction nucleotides: 4. This CDR3 comprises 12 residues. The germline CDR1 and CDR2 sequences are SEHNR and FQNEAQ (reference sequence).

J is TRBJ2-5 and V is TRBV7-2; TRBD2 might be the D (7 bases). This CDR3 spans 14 amino acids. V shed 3 bases and J shed 4 bases, with 12 bases lying between them. Germline V gene data show CDR1 as SGHTA and CDR2 as FQGNSA. As DNA, the CDR3 is TGTGCCAGCAGCTTTAGGGCGGGGGCAGAGACCCAGTACTTC. This translates into CASSFRAGAETQYF.

At least ten counts were recorded for this clonotype. The rearrangement uses TRBV4-2 and TRBJ2-7; 7 bases are a match to TRBD2. V lost 0 bases to trimming and J lost 0 bases; unmatched junction nucleotides: 5. In germline, CDR1 is LGHNA, CDR2 YNFKEQ. The CDR3 has 16 amino acids. The CDR3 coding sequence is TGTGCCAGCAGCCAAGACTCGCGGGGGACCTCCTACGAGCAGTACTTC. Its translation: CASSQDSRGTSYEQYF.

V usage is TRBV28 and J usage is TRBJ2-7; the D is unclear. The CDR3 has 13 residues. Germline V gene data show CDR1 as MDHEN and CDR2 as SYDVKM. V lost 2 bases and J lost 7, with 12 bases in between. The DNA for the CDR3 is TGTGCCAGCAGTTTAGGACCCCCAGCGGAGCAGTACGTC. This encodes CASSLGPPAEQYV.

This clonotype was recorded many times. The chain is built from TRBV7-2 and TRBJ1-4; 8 bases map to TRBD1. The trim removed 5 bases at V and 10 bases at J, leaving 9 bases unmatched. The CDR3 length is 14 residues. Germline CDR1 reads SGHTA; CDR2 reads FQGNSA. CDR3 in amino acids: CASSRTGISPKLFF. In DNA, the CDR3 is TGTGCCAGCAGCCGGACAGGGATTTCCCCAAAACTGTTTTTT.

A few counts support this clonotype. The chain carries TRBV6-1 and TRBJ2-4, with no clear D. The CDR3 is made up of 15 amino acids. Trimming stripped 3 bases from V and 0 bases from J, with 9 bases between. Germline CDR1 MNHNS, CDR2 SASEGT. CDR3 sequence (DNA): TGTGCCAGCAGTGATTACAGAATAGCCAAAAACATTCAGTACTTC. It translates to CASSDYRIAKNIQYF.

This clonotype was counted only a few times. The genes are TRBV19 and TRBJ1-6, with D unclear. CDR3 size: 13 residues. Germline CDR1 and CDR2: LNHDA and SQIVND (reference sequence). Trimming pared 3 bases from V and 9 bases from J, leaving 9 bases between. CDR3 protein: CASSITTISPLHF. Written as DNA, the CDR3 is TGTGCCAGTAGTATCACGACTATTTCACCCCTCCACTTT.

This chain joins TRBV6-5 and TRBJ2-1; 7 bases are shared with TRBD2. Unmatched junction bases numbered 6, after V lost 6 bases and J lost 4 bases. CDR3 length equals 14 residues. Germline values: CDR1 MNHEY, CDR2 SVGAGI. The CDR3 DNA reads as TGTGCCAGCAGGGTCGGGGGGATATACAATGAGCAGTTCTTC. Protein product: CASRVGGIYNEQFF.

This clonotype was seen a few times. The rearrangement joins TRBV6-5 to TRBJ1-1; 9 bases line up with TRBD1. With V trimmed by 2 bases and J by 4 bases, 8 bases remained unmatched. The germline CDR1 and CDR2 sequences are MNHEY and SVGAGI. CDR3 size: 16 residues. CDR3 sequence (DNA): TGTGCCAGCAGTTACGGGGGACAGGGATTGGGCACTGAAGCTTTCTTT. As protein: CASSYGGQGLGTEAFF.

There are a few counts of this clonotype. The chain joins TRBV7-2 to TRBJ2-7, with 10 bases identical to TRBD1. This CDR3 has 14 amino acids. Germline V gives CDR1 SGHTA, CDR2 FQGNSA. V lost 6 bases and J lost 5; bases outside the gene matches: 7. The DNA of the CDR3 is TGTGCCAGCAGTTTCGACAGGGGGCCCAACGAGCAGTACTTC. Residues: CASSFDRGPNEQYF. Using reference TRBV7-2 and TRBJ2-7 for the parts outside the CDR3, the full variable domain is GAGVSQSPSNKVTEKGKDVELRCDPISGHTALYWYRQSLGQGLEFLIYFQGNSAPDKSGLPSDRFSAERTGGSVSTLTIQRTQQEDSAVYLCASSFDRGPNEQYFGPGTRLTVT.

This clonotype was seen more than once but under ten times. J is TRBJ1-4 and V is TRBV4-3; possible D gene TRBD1, 5 bases. With 1 base removed from V and 2 bases from J, the gap between germline ends came to 17 bases. The CDR3 spans 18 residues. The germline V gene encodes CDR1 LGHNA and CDR2 YSLEER. This CDR3 reads CASSQGEGLRGTNEKLFF. CDR3 sequence (DNA): TGCGCCAGCAGCCAAGGCGAGGGCCTCCGGGGGACTAATGAAAAACTGTTTTTT.

This clonotype was seen a handful of times. The chain uses TRBV18 and TRBJ1-4, with no clear D. This CDR3 is 14 amino acids long. CDR1 is KGHSH, CDR2 LQKENI, per germline. The V and J ends lost 3 bases and 5 bases respectively, with 10 bases between them. The CDR3, as DNA: TGTGCCAGCTCACCGCAGCCAGAAAATGAAAAACTGTTTTTT. This sequence encodes CASSPQPENEKLFF. The full variable domain, rest sourced from reference TRBV18 and TRBJ1-4, is NAGVMQNPRHLVRRRGQEARLRCSPMKGHSHVYWYRQLPEEGLKFMVYLQKENIIDESGMPKERFSAEFPKEGPSILRIQQVVRGDSAAYFCASSPQPENEKLFFGSGTQLSVL.

This clonotype has more than one count but fewer than ten. The CDR3 nucleotides read TGTGCCAGCAGCCAAGCCGAAGATACGCAGTATTTT. It codes for CASSQAEDTQYF. The chain couples TRBV4-2 to TRBJ2-3; D is ambiguous. The germline gives CDR1 LGHNA, CDR2 YNFKEQ. The CDR3 runs to 12 residues. V was clipped by 1 base and J by 5 bases, with 4 bases between them.

This chain uses TRBV7-8 with TRBJ1-3, with D unclear. The CDR3 contains 17 residues. Germline lookup yields CDR1 SGHVS and CDR2 FQNEAQ. V lost 3 bases and J lost 0, with 15 bases in between. The CDR3 reads CASSFSPPPNSGNTIYF. CDR3 DNA sequence: TGTGCCAGCAGCTTTTCCCCACCACCGAACTCTGGAAACACCATATATTTT.

In this sample, this clonotype turned up many times. The chain links TRBV6-5 to TRBJ1-6; D uncertain. CDR1 and CDR2 from the germline V gene are MNHEY and SVGAGI. The CDR3 contains 15 residues. The V end lost 7 bases, the J end lost 7 bases, and 17 bases lay between the germline ends. CDR3 in DNA: TGTGCCAGCACCCCGGCGGACGGATTCAATTCACCCCTCCACTTT. Amino acid sequence: CASTPADGFNSPLHF.

This clonotype was recorded a few times. The CDR3 DNA reads TGTGCCAGCAGCTTGAGCACCGGGACCCGAGAGACCCAGTACTTC. Protein: CASSLSTGTRETQYF. The chain recombines TRBV7-2 with TRBJ2-5; perhaps D is TRBD1 or TRBD2 (5 bases each). The length of the CDR3 is 15 residues. The germline CDR1 and CDR2 sequences are SGHTA and FQGNSA. V lost 3 bases to trimming and J lost 4 bases, with 15 bases between them.

J is TRBJ2-1 and V is TRBV5-1; 9 positions agree with TRBD1. This CDR3 is built from 15 residues. CDR1 is SGHRS and CDR2 is YFSETQ in the germline V gene. V lost 0 bases and J lost 7; bases outside the gene matches: 5. In nucleotides, the CDR3 is TGCGCCAGCAGCTTGGTTTCACAGGGGGCAAATGAGCAGTTCTTC. Translation: CASSLVSQGANEQFF.

This clonotype was picked up a small number of times. The chain uses TRBV5-1 and TRBJ1-6; 9 bases map to TRBD1. J gave up 0 bases and V 2 bases, and 6 bases lay outside the gene matches. Germline V gene lookup returns CDR1 SGHRS and CDR2 YFSETQ. CDR3 length equals 18 residues. CDR3: CASSLRDRAGSYNSPLHF. The CDR3, as DNA: TGCGCCAGCAGCTTAAGGGACAGGGCTGGCTCCTATAATTCACCCCTCCACTTT.

This clonotype was seen a handful of times. The V gene is TRBV20-1, the J gene TRBJ2-1, with 9 bases identical to TRBD2. With 5 bases clipped from V and 8 bases from J, the junction kept 10 bases outside the gene matches. Germline CDR1 and CDR2: DFQATT and SNEGSKA (reference sequence). This CDR3 has 14 amino acids. The CDR3 loop is CSASSARGGDEQFF. DNA of the CDR3: TGCAGTGCTTCCTCTGCGCGGGGGGGCGATGAGCAGTTCTTC.

The V call is TRBV3-1, the J call TRBJ1-5; D is undetermined. CDR3 length equals 13 residues. V was pared by 5 bases and J by 6 bases, with 11 bases between. Germline lookup yields CDR1 LGHDT and CDR2 YNNKEL (reference sequence). The CDR3 protein is CASSLRLAQPQHF. Here the CDR3 DNA reads TGTGCCAGCAGCTTAAGACTTGCTCAGCCCCAGCATTTT.

In its sample, this clonotype was seen many times. The chain is built from TRBV24-1 and TRBJ1-1, with TRBD1 matching over 7 bases. CDR1 and CDR2 from the germline V gene are KGHDR and SFDVKD. The CDR3 spans 11 residues. The V gene end was trimmed by 10 bases and the J gene end by 8 bases; junction bases not matched to a gene: 6. The CDR3 reads CATASQGEAFF. Here the CDR3 DNA reads TGTGCCACTGCGTCACAGGGGGAAGCTTTCTTT.

This clonotype was seen a handful of times. The CDR3 region has the DNA TGTGCCAGCAGACGTGGGGTCGAGTCACCCCTCCACTTT. Its translation is CASRRGVESPLHF. The rearrangement links TRBV19 to TRBJ1-6; D not resolved. V lost 9 bases and J 10 bases, leaving 16 bases between the germline ends. CDR3 length equals 13 residues. Germline loops: CDR1 LNHDA, CDR2 SQIVND (reference sequence).

This clonotype showed up many times. The J gene is TRBJ2-7, the V gene TRBV5-4; 7 nucleotides agree with TRBD1. Germline V lookup: CDR1 SGHNT, CDR2 YYREEE (reference sequence). The CDR3 covers 16 residues. V lost 0 bases, J lost 3 bases, and 9 bases stayed unmatched. CDR3 nucleotides: TGTGCCAGCAGCTTGGCCGCGGACAGGCGAGACTACGAGCAGTACTTC. Translated, it gives CASSLAADRRDYEQYF.